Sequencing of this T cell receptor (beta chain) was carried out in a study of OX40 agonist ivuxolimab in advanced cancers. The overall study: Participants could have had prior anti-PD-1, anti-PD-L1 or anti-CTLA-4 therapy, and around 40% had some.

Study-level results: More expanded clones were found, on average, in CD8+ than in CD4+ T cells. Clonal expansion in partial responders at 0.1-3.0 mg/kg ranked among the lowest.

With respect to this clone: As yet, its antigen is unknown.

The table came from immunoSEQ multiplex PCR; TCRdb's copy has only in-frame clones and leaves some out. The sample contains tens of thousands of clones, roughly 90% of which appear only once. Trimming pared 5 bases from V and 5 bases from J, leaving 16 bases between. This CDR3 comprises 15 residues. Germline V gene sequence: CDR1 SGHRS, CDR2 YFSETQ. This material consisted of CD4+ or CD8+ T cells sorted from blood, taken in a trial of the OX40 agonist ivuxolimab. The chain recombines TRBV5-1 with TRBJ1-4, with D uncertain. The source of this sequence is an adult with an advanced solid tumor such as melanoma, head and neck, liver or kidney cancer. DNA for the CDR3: TGCGCCAGCAGACGCGGGCAGTTGATGAATGAAAAACTGTTTTTT. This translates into CASRRGQLMNEKLFF.